The rows below give T cell receptor beta chains drawn from one sample of a study of STAT3 mutations in large granular lymphocyte leukemia. Here immunoSEQ multiplex PCR was the method, and the copy in TCRdb shows in-frame clones only, minus some. Of 3,500 to 5,000 clones in the sample, roughly 82% were seen once. The sequenced material came from peripheral blood mononuclear cells. These receptor sequences come from a boy aged 5-17 years with T-cell large granular lymphocyte leukemia. Some clones in this sample may be carry-over from other donors' samples. CDR3s include the opening cysteine and the closing phenylalanine or tryptophan. A D gene is named only where the DNA matches it firmly. Only part of the rows carry a size: once, few, many, or a class if the clone is expanded.

clone_size	d_call	v_call	j_call	cdr3_nt	cdr3_aa
.	.	TRBV7-9	TRBJ1-1	TGTGCCAGCAGCTCTAGACCCACAGTGAACACTGAAGCTTTCTTT	CASSSRPTVNTEAFF
few	TRBD1	TRBV29-1	TRBJ1-2	TGCAGCGTTGGGGGACAGGGGTTTTATGGCTACACCTTC	CSVGGQGFYGYTF
.	.	TRBV18	TRBJ2-5	TGTGCCAGCGGGCCCGGGGGGCGGCAAGAGACCCAGTACTTC	CASGPGGRQETQYF
.	TRBD1	TRBV25-1	TRBJ2-7	TGTGCCAGCAGCCAACAGGGGGCCGGCGAGCAGTACTTC	CASSQQGAGEQYF
.	TRBD2	TRBV5-1	TRBJ2-3	TGCGCCAAGTTAGCGGGAGGTCCGAAGGGCACAGATACGCAGTATTTT	CAKLAGGPKGTDTQYF
.	.	TRBV7-9	TRBJ1-4	TGTGCCAGCAGCCCCGGACGGACTGAAAAACTGTTTTTT	CASSPGRTEKLFF
.	.	TRBV7-8	TRBJ1-3	TGTGCCAGCACCCACCGGGGACACCCCTCTGGAAACACCATATATTTT	CASTHRGHPSGNTIYF
.	TRBD2	TRBV5-5	TRBJ2-5	TGTGCCAGCAGCTTGGATGGAGCGGGAGAGGGGGAGACCCAGTACTTC	CASSLDGAGEGETQYF
.	TRBD1	TRBV18	TRBJ1-1	TGTGCCAGCTCACCTGGGACAGCCACTGAAGCTTTCTTT	CASSPGTATEAFF
.	TRBD1	TRBV18	TRBJ1-6	TGTGCCAGCTCACCATCGGACAGGCCACCCCTCCACTTT	CASSPSDRPPLHF
.	TRBD2	TRBV5-1	TRBJ2-7	TGCGCCAGCAGAGCGGGAGGGGAGCAGTACTTC	CASRAGGEQYF
.	.	TRBV13	TRBJ1-1	TGTGCCAGCAGCGCAGGAAGGATGAACACTGAAGCTTTCTTT	CASSAGRMNTEAFF
few	.	TRBV5-1	TRBJ2-5	TGCGCCAGCAGCTTTCAGGGGCACCAAGAGACCCAGTACTTC	CASSFQGHQETQYF
.	TRBD1	TRBV5-4	TRBJ2-7	TGTGCCAGCAGCAATCCGGGACAGGGAATCGGACGTTCCTACGAGCAGTACTTC	CASSNPGQGIGRSYEQYF
.	.	TRBV7-9	TRBJ1-6	TGTGCCAGCAGTTCGGATCTTTCGGTTTCACCCCTCCACTTT	CASSSDLSVSPLHF
.	TRBD1	TRBV5-1	TRBJ2-2	TGCGCCAGCCGGACAGGCCAGAACACCGGGGAGCTGTTTTTT	CASRTGQNTGELFF
few	.	TRBV6-4	TRBJ2-1	TGTGCCAGCAGTGAAAGGGGCGGCGAGGATGAGCAGTTCTTC	CASSERGGEDEQFF
.	.	TRBV5-4	TRBJ1-6	TGTGCCAGCAGCTTGCAGGGAGATTCACCCCTCCACTTT	CASSLQGDSPLHF
.	.	TRBV30	TRBJ1-1	TGTGCCTGGAGTGTAGGGGTGGGGGATCCGCGTTTCTTT	CAWSVGVGDPRFF
.	.	TRBV30	TRBJ2-7	TGTGCCTGGATAGTGGGGGGTCGTGCGTACTTC	CAWIVGGRAYF
once	.	TRBV27	TRBJ1-5	TGTGCCAGCAGTTTAACCCGGGGGCAGCCCCAGCATTTT	CASSLTRGQPQHF
.	TRBD2	TRBV5-6	TRBJ2-1	TGTGCCAGCAGCAGGGGACTAGCGGTCGGATTCAATGAGCAGTTCTTC	CASSRGLAVGFNEQFF
.	TRBD2	TRBV9	TRBJ2-6	TGTGCCAGCAGCAGGGAGGGCTCTGGGGCCAACGTCCTGACTTTC	CASSREGSGANVLTF
.	.	TRBV6-1	TRBJ2-1	TGTGCCAGCACCTCAACAGGGAGGATTCAGTTCTTC	CASTSTGRIQFF
.	TRBD2	TRBV7-2	TRBJ2-7	TGTGCCAGCAGCAAGGGACTAGCGGGGGTAGTGAACGAGCAGTACTTC	CASSKGLAGVVNEQYF
.	.	TRBV6-6	TRBJ1-1	TGTGCCAGCAGTTACGGGTATGAAGCTTTCTTT	CASSYGYEAFF
.	TRBD2	TRBV5-1	TRBJ2-2	TGCGCCGCAGGGAGCGGGACGGCGAACACCGGGGAGCTGTTTTTT	CAAGSGTANTGELFF
.	TRBD1	TRBV29-1	TRBJ1-1	TGCAGCTCGGACAGGGCGACCTTACGAGCTTTCTTT	CSSDRATLRAFF
.	TRBD1	TRBV12-5	TRBJ1-1	TGTGCTAGTGGCCTCGCCCCGGGACAGGCGTGGAACACTGAAGCTTTCTTT	CASGLAPGQAWNTEAFF
.	TRBD1	TRBV25-1	TRBJ2-3	TGTGCCACAAGAGTGGGACAGGGGTACCCAGATACGCAGTATTTT	CATRVGQGYPDTQYF
.	.	TRBV6-5	TRBJ2-7	TGTGCCAGCAGTTATTCGGGGGCCGTCTACGAGCAGTACTTC	CASSYSGAVYEQYF